The rows below give T cell receptor beta chains drawn from one sample of a study of identical twins. TCRdb passed the 5' RACE reads through MiXCR, listing each CDR3 protein once. Found here are 1.5 million to 2 million distinct CDR3 sequences, under 35% of them singletons; the top ten hold about 0.25%. Sequencing was carried out using cord blood. The receptors stem from a newborn girl in good health. CDR3s include the opening cysteine and the closing phenylalanine or tryptophan. The order of the fields is V gene, J gene, clone size, D gene, CDR3 protein, CDR3 DNA. D genes are given only for firm matches. Only part of the rows carry a size: once, few, many, or a class if the clone is expanded.

v_call: TRBV30
j_call: TRBJ2-3
clone_size: few
d_call: NA
cdr3_aa: CAWSYSTDTQYF
cdr3_nt: TGTGCCTGGAGCTACAGCACAGATACGCAGTATTTT

v_call: TRBV6-1
j_call: TRBJ2-1
clone_size: many
d_call: NA
cdr3_aa: CASSEAGRVNEQFF
cdr3_nt: TGTGCCAGCAGTGAAGCGGGCAGGGTGAATGAGCAGTTCTTC

v_call: TRBV13
j_call: TRBJ2-7
clone_size: many
d_call: NA
cdr3_aa: CASSLGTGRTYEQYF
cdr3_nt: TGTGCCAGCAGCTTAGGGACAGGGAGGACCTACGAGCAGTACTTC

v_call: TRBV15
j_call: TRBJ2-5
clone_size: few
d_call: NA
cdr3_aa: CATSGRNGLQETQYF
cdr3_nt: TGTGCCACCAGCGGGAGGAATGGTCTCCAAGAGACCCAGTACTTC

v_call: TRBV12-3/TRBV12-4
j_call: TRBJ2-7
clone_size: NA
d_call: TRBD1
cdr3_aa: CASRSGQIYEQYF
cdr3_nt: TGTGCCAGCAGGTCGGGACAGATCTACGAGCAGTACTTC

v_call: TRBV4-1
j_call: TRBJ2-3
clone_size: NA
d_call: TRBD2
cdr3_aa: CASSQPTSGSVADTQYF
cdr3_nt: TGCGCCAGCAGCCAGCCTACTAGCGGGAGTGTGGCAGATACGCAGTATTTT

v_call: TRBV24-1
j_call: TRBJ1-5
clone_size: few
d_call: NA
cdr3_aa: CATSDLVDSNQPQHF
cdr3_nt: TGTGCCACCAGTGATTTGGTAGATAGCAATCAGCCCCAGCATTTT

v_call: TRBV6-1
j_call: TRBJ2-7
clone_size: few
d_call: NA
cdr3_aa: CASSDLFHEQYF
cdr3_nt: TGTGCCAGCAGTGATTTGTTCCACGAGCAGTACTTC

v_call: TRBV25-1
j_call: TRBJ2-5
clone_size: few
d_call: TRBD2
cdr3_aa: CASSDGSGQQETQYF
cdr3_nt: TGTGCCAGCAGTGATGGTAGCGGGCAACAAGAGACCCAGTACTTC

v_call: TRBV20-1
j_call: TRBJ2-3
clone_size: NA
d_call: TRBD2
cdr3_aa: CSPWRGGPKADTQYF
cdr3_nt: TGCAGTCCATGGCGGGGGGGACCGAAGGCAGATACGCAGTATTTT

v_call: TRBV10-3
j_call: TRBJ2-1
clone_size: few
d_call: TRBD1
cdr3_aa: CDLQGSYNEQFF
cdr3_nt: TGTGACTTACAGGGGTCCTACAATGAGCAGTTCTTC

v_call: TRBV2
j_call: TRBJ1-2
clone_size: many
d_call: NA
cdr3_aa: CASSDLDLRSHGYTF
cdr3_nt: TGTGCCAGCAGTGACTTGGACCTACGGAGCCATGGCTACACCTTC

v_call: TRBV7-9
j_call: TRBJ2-1
clone_size: NA
d_call: NA
cdr3_aa: CASSLIFQMETPGLLEFF
cdr3_nt: TGTGCCAGCAGCTTAATATTTCAGATGGAGACCCCCGGATTGTTGGAGTTCTTC

v_call: TRBV10-3
j_call: TRBJ1-6
clone_size: NA
d_call: NA
cdr3_aa: CAIRGRDSPLHF
cdr3_nt: TGTGCCATCAGGGGGCGGGATTCACCCCTCCACTTT

v_call: TRBV30
j_call: TRBJ1-4
clone_size: NA
d_call: NA
cdr3_aa: CAWMRWGGGEKLFF
cdr3_nt: TGTGCCTGGATGCGATGGGGGGGCGGTGAAAAACTGTTTTTT

v_call: TRBV3-1
j_call: TRBJ2-1
clone_size: NA
d_call: TRBD2
cdr3_aa: CASSQGGGPNEQFF
cdr3_nt: TGTGCCAGCAGCCAAGGGGGAGGGCCCAATGAGCAGTTCTTC

v_call: TRBV27
j_call: TRBJ2-5
clone_size: few
d_call: NA
cdr3_aa: CASSLRGWGAARETQYF
cdr3_nt: TGTGCCAGCAGTTTGAGGGGCTGGGGGGCTGCACGGGAGACCCAGTACTTC

v_call: TRBV6-1
j_call: TRBJ1-1
clone_size: NA
d_call: TRBD1
cdr3_aa: CASRTDRARVNTEAFF
cdr3_nt: TGTGCCAGCAGGACCGACAGGGCAAGGGTGAACACTGAAGCTTTCTTT

v_call: TRBV20-1
j_call: TRBJ2-4
clone_size: NA
d_call: TRBD1
cdr3_aa: CSVGTALAKNIQSF
cdr3_nt: TGCAGTGTCGGGACAGCCCTAGCCAAAAACATTCAGTCCTTC

v_call: TRBV2
j_call: TRBJ2-5
clone_size: few
d_call: NA
cdr3_aa: CASSGGQASLNEQYF
cdr3_nt: TGTGCCAGCAGTGGGGGGCAGGCCTCTCTCAATGAGCAGTACTTC

v_call: TRBV29-1
j_call: TRBJ2-3
clone_size: NA
d_call: TRBD1
cdr3_aa: CSVQDRDAATDTQYF
cdr3_nt: TGCAGCGTCCAGGACAGGGATGCGGCCACAGATACGCAGTATTTT

v_call: TRBV20-1
j_call: TRBJ1-2
clone_size: NA
d_call: NA
cdr3_aa: CSAREGGAGYTF
cdr3_nt: TGCAGTGCTAGAGAAGGGGGGGCTGGCTACACCTTC

v_call: TRBV10-3
j_call: TRBJ2-5
clone_size: NA
d_call: NA
cdr3_aa: CAISDRLAVETQYF
cdr3_nt: TGTGCCATCAGTGACCGTCTAGCCGTCGAGACCCAGTACTTC

v_call: TRBV10-3
j_call: TRBJ1-6
clone_size: many
d_call: NA
cdr3_aa: CAISGSYNSPLHF
cdr3_nt: TGTGCCATCAGCGGCTCCTATAATTCACCCCTCCACTTT

v_call: TRBV15
j_call: TRBJ2-7
clone_size: few
d_call: TRBD1
cdr3_aa: CATKEGTGGYNEQYF
cdr3_nt: TGTGCCACTAAGGAGGGGACAGGGGGTTACAATGAGCAGTACTTC

v_call: TRBV4-1
j_call: TRBJ2-7
clone_size: NA
d_call: NA
cdr3_aa: CASSLGLSFAEQYF
cdr3_nt: TGCGCCAGCAGTTTGGGACTTTCCTTTGCCGAGCAGTACTTC

v_call: TRBV20-1
j_call: TRBJ2-7
clone_size: few
d_call: NA
cdr3_aa: CSASGGFASYEQYF
cdr3_nt: TGCAGTGCTAGTGGGGGTTTCGCCTCCTACGAGCAGTACTTC

v_call: TRBV6-1
j_call: TRBJ1-1
clone_size: once
d_call: TRBD1
cdr3_aa: CASSAGQGAGLVTEAFF
cdr3_nt: TGTGCCAGCAGTGCAGGACAGGGGGCCGGATTGGTCACTGAAGCTTTCTTT

v_call: TRBV20-1
j_call: TRBJ2-7
clone_size: few
d_call: NA
cdr3_aa: CSARVAGSPYEQYF
cdr3_nt: TGCAGTGCTAGAGTAGCAGGGTCCCCTTACGAGCAGTACTTC

v_call: TRBV12-3/TRBV12-4
j_call: TRBJ2-5
clone_size: few
d_call: TRBD2
cdr3_aa: CASSFIVVRLAGHLQETQYF
cdr3_nt: TGTGCCAGCAGTTTTATCGTCGTGAGACTAGCGGGCCATTTACAAGAGACCCAGTACTTC

v_call: TRBV30
j_call: TRBJ2-7
clone_size: NA
d_call: NA
cdr3_aa: CAWSEGTGSSYEQYF
cdr3_nt: TGTGCCTGGAGTGAGGGCACAGGAAGCTCCTACGAGCAGTACTTC

v_call: TRBV3-1
j_call: TRBJ2-6
clone_size: NA
d_call: NA
cdr3_aa: CASSSGLTSGANVLTF
cdr3_nt: TGTGCCAGCAGCTCAGGACTCACCTCTGGGGCCAACGTCCTGACTTTC

v_call: TRBV7-9
j_call: TRBJ2-1
clone_size: NA
d_call: TRBD2
cdr3_aa: CASSLVSGRGLFNEQFF
cdr3_nt: TGTGCCAGCAGCTTAGTAAGCGGGAGGGGGTTATTCAATGAGCAGTTCTTC

v_call: TRBV4-1
j_call: TRBJ2-7
clone_size: NA
d_call: NA
cdr3_aa: CASSLRAHHEQYF
cdr3_nt: TGCGCCAGCAGCCTAAGGGCACACCACGAGCAGTACTTC

v_call: TRBV12-3/TRBV12-4
j_call: TRBJ1-2
clone_size: many
d_call: NA
cdr3_aa: CASSHLRQSRYGYTF
cdr3_nt: TGTGCCAGCAGCCACCTTCGACAGAGTAGATATGGCTACACCTTC

v_call: TRBV4-2
j_call: TRBJ2-3
clone_size: NA
d_call: NA
cdr3_aa: CASSDRAGESGDTQYF
cdr3_nt: TGTGCCAGCAGCGACCGCGCAGGGGAATCTGGAGATACGCAGTATTTT

v_call: TRBV27
j_call: TRBJ2-1
clone_size: many
d_call: TRBD1
cdr3_aa: CASSLKGTGYNEQFF
cdr3_nt: TGTGCCAGCAGCTTAAAAGGGACAGGGTACAATGAGCAGTTCTTC

v_call: TRBV28
j_call: TRBJ2-1
clone_size: few
d_call: NA
cdr3_aa: CASSPALRYNEQFF
cdr3_nt: TGTGCCAGCAGCCCTGCGCTTCGGTACAATGAGCAGTTCTTC

v_call: TRBV3-1
j_call: TRBJ2-3
clone_size: NA
d_call: NA
cdr3_aa: CASSQELGGSTDTQYF
cdr3_nt: TGTGCCAGCAGCCAAGAACTGGGCGGGAGCACAGATACGCAGTATTTT

v_call: TRBV20-1
j_call: TRBJ1-1
clone_size: NA
d_call: NA
cdr3_aa: CSGQIHTEAFF
cdr3_nt: TGCAGTGGACAGATCCACACTGAAGCTTTCTTT

v_call: TRBV20-1
j_call: TRBJ1-5
clone_size: NA
d_call: TRBD1
cdr3_aa: CSASRTGVSRQPQHF
cdr3_nt: TGCAGTGCTAGCCGGACAGGGGTCTCGCGACAGCCCCAGCATTTT

v_call: TRBV11-2
j_call: TRBJ1-2
clone_size: few
d_call: NA
cdr3_aa: CASGGGGHYGYTF
cdr3_nt: TGTGCCAGCGGCGGGGGCGGCCACTATGGCTACACCTTC

v_call: TRBV2
j_call: TRBJ2-3
clone_size: NA
d_call: NA
cdr3_aa: CASSERTGADTQYF
cdr3_nt: TGTGCCAGCAGTGAGAGGACGGGAGCAGATACGCAGTATTTT

v_call: TRBV27
j_call: TRBJ2-5
clone_size: NA
d_call: TRBD2
cdr3_aa: CASSSVAGGEETQYF
cdr3_nt: TGTGCCAGCAGTTCCGTAGCGGGAGGGGAAGAGACCCAGTACTTC

v_call: TRBV18
j_call: TRBJ1-1
clone_size: NA
d_call: TRBD1
cdr3_aa: CASSPETGLATEAFF
cdr3_nt: TGTGCCAGCTCACCCGAGACAGGGTTGGCCACTGAAGCTTTCTTT

v_call: TRBV6-6
j_call: TRBJ1-5
clone_size: NA
d_call: NA
cdr3_aa: CASSYGGLGNQPQHF
cdr3_nt: TGTGCCAGCAGTTACGGGGGCTTGGGAAATCAGCCCCAGCATTTT